This passage covers 21 T cell receptor beta chains from one sample sequenced in a study of OX40 agonist ivuxolimab in advanced cancers. Sequencing used immunoSEQ multiplex PCR; TCRdb keeps in-frame clones, though not all of them. The repertoire holds 80,000 or so clones, with 87% as singletons. Sequences were derived from CD4+ or CD8+ T cells sorted from blood, sampled in a trial of the OX40 agonist ivuxolimab. The source is an adult with an advanced solid tumor such as melanoma, head and neck, liver or kidney cancer.

The V gene is TRBV4-2, the J gene TRBJ2-2; TRBD1 agrees at 7 bases. CDR1 is LGHNA, CDR2 YNFKEQ, per germline. The CDR3 runs to 16 residues. Trimming cost V 1 base and J 6 bases; bases outside gene matches: 8. CDR3 DNA sequence: TGTGCCAGCAGCCAAGCAGACAGGGTGTGGGCCGGGGAGCTGTTTTTT. Amino acids: CASSQADRVWAGELFF.

V and J are TRBV2 and TRBJ2-2; a weak D match, TRBD1 (5 bases). Germline assignment: CDR1 SNHLY and CDR2 FYNNEI. This CDR3 is 15 amino acids long. V lost 5 bases and J 5 bases, leaving 15 bases between the germline ends. In nucleotides, the CDR3 is TGTGCCAGCAGTAGAGAGACAGCAAAAACCGGGGAGCTGTTTTTT. Amino acid sequence: CASSRETAKTGELFF.

The chain has TRBV18 and TRBJ2-3, with TRBD2 matching 15 bases. With 3 bases clipped from V and 6 bases from J, the junction kept 1 base outside the gene matches. The CDR3 runs 15 residues. Per germline, CDR1 KGHSH and CDR2 LQKENI. CDR3 residues: CASSPGLAGGDTQYF. The CDR3 nucleotides read TGTGCCAGCTCACCGGGACTAGCGGGAGGTGATACGCAGTATTTT.

The chain is built from TRBV28 and TRBJ2-3; 10 nucleotides match TRBD2. Germline V gives CDR1 MDHEN, CDR2 SYDVKM. The J segment lost 4 bases and the V segment lost 6 bases, leaving 7 bases of the junction unmatched. The CDR3 spans 15 residues. CDR3 sequence reads: CASSQAGGRADTQYF. In DNA form, the CDR3 reads TGTGCCAGCAGCCAAGCGGGGGGGCGCGCAGATACGCAGTATTTT.

CDR3 sequence (DNA): TGTGCCAGCAGCCACGGGCCAGGGGGACTAACCCATGGCTACACCTTC. Translated: CASSHGPGGLTHGYTF. The chain recombines TRBV14 with TRBJ1-2; 7 bases match TRBD1. The CDR3 extends over 16 amino acids. V gave up 3 bases and J gave up 6 bases; unmatched junction bases: 13. Germline V gene lookup returns CDR1 SGHDN and CDR2 FVKESK.

The V call is TRBV25-1, the J call TRBJ2-2, with a weak D call TRBD1 (6 bases). Trimming pared 3 bases from V and 1 base from J, leaving 18 bases between. The CDR3 runs 18 residues. Germline V gene sequence: CDR1 MGHDK, CDR2 SYGVNS. Here the CDR3 reads CASSDLTRGTMNTGELFF. The CDR3 nucleotides read TGTGCCAGCAGTGACCTCACAAGGGGGACGATGAACACCGGGGAGCTGTTTTTT.

The rearrangement joins TRBV6-5 to TRBJ1-3; 8 bases map to TRBD1. With V trimmed by 5 bases and J by 8 bases, 11 bases remained unmatched. The CDR3 is 15 amino acids. CDR1 is MNHEY and CDR2 is SVGAGI in the germline V gene. Here the CDR3 DNA reads TGTGCCAGCAGTCCTCAGGGGGCGAATTTGGACACCATATATTTT. It codes for CASSPQGANLDTIYF.

The chain carries TRBV6-6 and TRBJ1-4; TRBD1 might be the D (5 bases). V was clipped by 5 bases and J by 8 bases, with 15 bases between them. CDR1 is MNHNY and CDR2 is SVGAGI in the germline V gene (reference sequence). This CDR3 region has 14 residues. The CDR3 sequence: CASSETGSGEKLFF. In DNA, the CDR3 is TGTGCCAGCAGTGAGACGGGGTCAGGGGAAAAACTGTTTTTT.

The J gene is TRBJ2-3, the V gene TRBV6-4, with 10 bases identical to TRBD2. Germline V gene lookup returns CDR1 MRHNA and CDR2 SNTAGT. The CDR3 length is 17 residues. V shed 3 bases, J shed 0 bases, and the junction held 6 bases outside the gene matches. CDR3 region: CASSDISGGISTDTQYF. The CDR3 DNA reads as TGTGCCAGCAGTGATATTAGCGGGGGGATTAGCACAGATACGCAGTATTTT.

The gene calls are TRBV6-1 and TRBJ2-4; D uncertain. Germline-derived CDR1 and CDR2 are MNHNS and SASEGT. The V end lost 1 base, the J end lost 3 bases, and 10 bases lay between the germline ends. The CDR3 covers 15 residues. CDR3 sequence reads: CASSEGALGKNIQYF. The CDR3 nucleotides are TGTGCCAGCAGTGAAGGAGCTCTGGGCAAAAACATTCAGTACTTC.

This CDR3 is CASSPTSGRVYNEQFF. CDR3 nucleotide sequence: TGCGCCAGCAGCCCGACTAGCGGGAGAGTCTACAATGAGCAGTTCTTC. The chain carries TRBV5-1 and TRBJ2-1; 12 bases agree with TRBD2. This CDR3 has 16 amino acids. V lost 4 bases and J lost 3; bases outside the gene matches: 5. The germline V gene encodes CDR1 SGHRS and CDR2 YFSETQ.

The chain employs TRBV6-1 and TRBJ2-2, with unresolved D. V was clipped by 9 bases and J by 3 bases, with 11 bases between them. The germline V gene has CDR1 MNHNS and CDR2 SASEGT. This CDR3 is built from 13 residues. In DNA, the CDR3 is TGTGCCAGTAAGGAGATTTACACCGGGGAGCTGTTTTTT. This sequence encodes CASKEIYTGELFF.

CDR3: CAIGTVNTEAFF. The CDR3 DNA follows: TGTGCCATCGGGACGGTGAACACTGAAGCTTTCTTT. This chain joins TRBV10-3 and TRBJ1-1; D is possibly TRBD1 (5 bases). V was shortened by 8 bases and J by 0 bases, with 7 bases between the two germline ends. The CDR3 has 12 amino acids. The germline V gene has CDR1 ENHRY and CDR2 SYGVKD.

This clone was detected only a few times. The CDR3 nucleotides are TGTGCCAGCAGCTTAGCGGGAGGAGGAAATACGCAGTATTTT. This codes for CASSLAGGGNTQYF. The chain recombines TRBV7-9 with TRBJ2-3, with D perhaps matching TRBD2 (6 bases). Trimming pared 0 bases from V and 7 bases from J, leaving 11 bases between. The germline CDR1 and CDR2 sequences are SEHNR and FQNEAQ (reference sequence). The CDR3 has 14 amino acids. Using reference TRBV7-9 and TRBJ2-3 for the parts outside the CDR3, the full variable domain is DTGVSQNPRHKITKRGQNVTFRCDPISEHNRLYWYRQTLGQGPEFLTYFQNEAQLEKSRLLSDRFSAERPKGSFSTLEIQRTEQGDSAMYLCASSLAGGGNTQYFGPGTRLTVL.

The V gene is TRBV7-9, the J gene TRBJ2-2; D is possibly TRBD1 or TRBD2 (5 bases each). Germline assignment: CDR1 SEHNR and CDR2 FQNEAQ (reference sequence). Trimming took off 6 bases at V and 7 bases at J, with 24 bases between the two ends. The length of the CDR3 is 17 residues. The CDR3 sequence is CASRSKTGTANSGELFF. The CDR3 nucleotides are TGTGCCAGCAGGTCAAAAACCGGGACGGCTAATAGCGGGGAGCTGTTTTTT.

V gene TRBV6-1 combines with J gene TRBJ1-3; D is unclear. CDR1 is MNHNS and CDR2 is SASEGT in the germline V gene. Trimming removed 3 bases from V and 0 bases from J, with 21 bases in between. The CDR3 contains 19 residues. CDR3 region: CASSDSFHYYGRSGNTIYF. The CDR3, as DNA: TGTGCCAGCAGTGACAGTTTCCATTACTATGGCCGCTCTGGAAACACCATATATTTT.

The CDR3 DNA reads TGTGCCAGCACCTTAGGGGGAATAGGGAACACTGAAGCTTTCTTT. It is translated as CASTLGGIGNTEAFF. The chain employs TRBV28 and TRBJ1-1, with TRBD1 as a possible D gene (6 bases). Germline V CDR1 and CDR2: MDHEN, SYDVKM. The ends were cut back, 7 bases at V and 1 base at J, with 16 bases in the middle. CDR3 length: 15 residues.

About this clone: The sample contains more than one DNA sequence encoding this CDR3. The J gene is TRBJ2-1, the V gene TRBV5-1, with a weak D call TRBD2 (6 bases). Germline CDR1 reads SGHRS; CDR2 reads YFSETQ. The V end lost 0 bases, the J end lost 7 bases, and 17 bases lay between the germline ends. The CDR3 is 16 residues long. The CDR3 bases are TGCGCCAGCAGCTTGGAGCTAGCAGGAGGGCCGAATGAGCAGTTCTTC. Translation gives CASSLELAGGPNEQFF.

This clone was seen a single time. The V call is TRBV5-5, the J call TRBJ2-3, with TRBD1 as a possible D gene (6 bases). Trimming shortened V by 3 bases and J by 3 bases, and 11 bases separated the two germline ends. Germline values: CDR1 SGHKS, CDR2 YYEKEE (reference sequence). The CDR3 length is 14 residues. The CDR3 loop reads CASSYRVATDTQYF. DNA of the CDR3: TGTGCCAGCAGCTACAGGGTTGCAACAGATACGCAGTATTTT.

The V gene is TRBV7-8, the J gene TRBJ1-2; TRBD1 agrees at 9 bases. The J segment lost 4 bases and the V segment lost 6 bases, leaving 6 bases of the junction unmatched. Germline-derived CDR1 and CDR2 are SGHVS and FQNEAQ. This CDR3 region has 14 residues. The DNA of the CDR3 is TGTGCCAGCAGACCGGACAGGGGCCTCTATGGCTACACCTTC. Its translation: CASRPDRGLYGYTF.

The genes are TRBV7-2 and TRBJ1-5; the D is unclear. This CDR3 region has 12 residues. Looked up from germline, CDR1 is SGHTA and CDR2 is FQGNSA. With 5 bases removed from V and 4 bases from J, the gap between germline ends came to 6 bases. CDR3 coding DNA: TGTGCCAGCAGCCAAGATAATCAGCCCCAGCATTTT. Translated, it gives CASSQDNQPQHF.